A selection of T cell receptor beta chains follows, all from one sample in a study of shared clonotypes between healthy human individuals. Libraries were prepared by immunoSEQ multiplex PCR; TCRdb keeps only in-frame clonotypes and omits some of them. The sample includes fewer than 1.4 million clones, 70% to 80% of them seen just once. Source material: memory CD4+ T cells from PBMCs. Every receptor here comes from a man aged 18 to 29 in good health. Some clones in this sample may be carry-over from other donors' samples. Both conserved end residues are part of each CDR3. Fields, in order: J gene, D gene, V gene, clone size, CDR3 protein, CDR3 DNA. A D gene is named only where the DNA matches it firmly. Expanded clones get a size class; other rows say once, few or many, or leave the size out.

TRBJ1-1 | - | TRBV11-2 | - | CASSLDVQGRAFF | TGTGCCAGCAGCTTAGATGTCCAGGGGAGAGCTTTCTTT
TRBJ1-1 | - | TRBV5-6 | few | CASSLGAGVRTEAFF | TGTGCCAGCAGCTTGGGGGCCGGGGTAAGGACTGAAGCTTTCTTT
TRBJ2-6 | TRBD1 | TRBV4-1 | - | CASSRGQGILGANVLTF | TGCGCCAGTTCCCGGGGACAGGGGATTCTAGGGGCCAACGTCCTGACTTTC
TRBJ2-5 | - | TRBV15 | many | CATSREETQYF | TGTGCCACCAGCAGAGAGGAGACCCAGTACTTC
TRBJ1-3 | - | TRBV7-3 | - | CASSLLRGNTIYF | TGTGCCAGCAGCTTATTACGGGGAAACACCATATATTTT
TRBJ1-1 | - | TRBV19 | - | CASSIVRGTEAFF | TGTGCCAGTAGTATAGTAAGAGGCACTGAAGCTTTCTTT
TRBJ1-2 | - | TRBV28 | - | CASRAAGGSGYTF | TGTGCCAGCAGGGCCGCTGGTGGATCTGGCTACACCTTC
TRBJ2-6 | - | TRBV16 | - | CASSQGAAGANVLTF | TGTGCCAGCAGCCAAGGGGCCGCTGGGGCCAACGTCCTGACTTTC
TRBJ1-5 | - | TRBV28 | few | CASSLRGDQPQHF | TGTGCCAGCAGTTTACGGGGCGATCAGCCCCAGCATTTT
TRBJ2-7 | TRBD2 | TRBV6-1 | - | CASSERLAGVYEQYF | TGTGCCAGCAGTGAGAGACTAGCGGGAGTCTACGAGCAGTACTTC
TRBJ1-1 | TRBD1 | TRBV10-3 | - | CASHRDRGTEAFF | TGTGCCTCGCACCGGGACAGGGGGACTGAAGCTTTCTTT
TRBJ2-7 | TRBD2 | TRBV5-1 | - | CASSLESGGTYEQYF | TGCGCCAGCAGCTTGGAGAGCGGGGGTACCTACGAGCAGTACTTC
TRBJ1-5 | - | TRBV6-6 | - | CASSYRGRNQPQHF | TGTGCCAGCAGTTACAGGGGACGCAATCAGCCCCAGCATTTT
TRBJ1-4 | - | TRBV29-1 | - | CSVEGGNEKLFF | TGCAGCGTTGAAGGCGGCAATGAAAAACTGTTTTTT
TRBJ2-3 | TRBD2 | TRBV10-3 | once | CAISKTSGPDTQYF | TGTGCCATCAGCAAGACTAGCGGGCCAGATACGCAGTATTTT
TRBJ2-7 | TRBD2 | TRBV7-8 | few | CASSFLAGRSLGNYEQYF | TGTGCCAGCAGCTTTTTAGCGGGACGAAGCCTAGGGAACTACGAGCAGTACTTC
TRBJ2-7 | - | TRBV25-1 | - | CASSETAYEQYF | TGTGCCAGCAGTGAAACAGCCTACGAGCAGTACTTC
TRBJ2-1 | TRBD2 | TRBV2 | - | CASSDQLAVNNEQFF | TGTGCCAGCAGTGATCAACTAGCGGTAAACAATGAGCAGTTCTTC
TRBJ1-2 | TRBD1 | TRBV6-1 | - | CASDDRGVYGYTF | TGTGCCAGCGATGACAGGGGCGTCTATGGCTACACCTTC
TRBJ2-3 | - | TRBV4-1 | few | CASSQDLGATDTQYF | TGCGCCAGCAGCCAAGATTTGGGGGCCACAGATACGCAGTATTTT
TRBJ2-7 | TRBD2 | TRBV4-2 | - | CASSLRTSGPYEQYF | TGTGCCAGCAGCCTTCGGACTAGCGGGCCCTACGAGCAGTACTTC
TRBJ1-5 | - | TRBV2 | - | CASSVRQGNQPQHF | TGTGCCAGCAGTGTCCGACAGGGCAATCAGCCCCAGCATTTT
TRBJ2-1 | TRBD2 | TRBV28 | - | CASSYSMGGSGVLSYNEQFF | TGTGCCAGCAGTTACTCCATGGGAGGTAGCGGGGTACTGTCCTACAATGAGCAGTTCTTC
TRBJ2-7 | TRBD2 | TRBV2 | - | CASRRENEQYF | TGTGCCAGCAGGCGGGAGAACGAGCAGTACTTC
TRBJ1-4 | - | TRBV18 | - | CASSSTGTMGEKLFF | TGTGCCAGCTCATCTACAGGGACGATGGGTGAAAAACTGTTTTTT
TRBJ2-6 | - | TRBV19 | - | CASRALSGANVLTF | TGTGCCAGTAGGGCGCTATCTGGGGCCAACGTCCTGACTTTC
TRBJ2-2 | TRBD2 | TRBV7-9 | - | CASSLGLAGGSTGELFF | TGTGCCAGCAGCTTAGGGCTAGCGGGAGGCTCCACCGGGGAGCTGTTTTTT
TRBJ2-7 | TRBD1 | TRBV7-9 | - | CASSLDTWRDRGSYEQYF | TGTGCCAGCAGCCTTGATACCTGGAGGGACAGGGGTTCCTACGAGCAGTACTTC
TRBJ1-2 | - | TRBV19 | few | CASKQRGGDYGYTF | TGTGCCAGTAAGCAGCGGGGAGGCGATTATGGCTACACCTTC
TRBJ2-1 | - | TRBV28 | - | CASSLQGTYNEQFF | TGTGCCAGCAGTCTACAGGGAACGTACAATGAGCAGTTCTTC
TRBJ1-1 | - | TRBV28 | - | CASSLWDSNTEAFF | TGTGCCAGCAGTTTATGGGACAGCAACACTGAAGCTTTCTTT
TRBJ2-7 | TRBD1 | TRBV18 | - | CASSPGQDYEQYF | TGTGCCAGCTCACCCGGACAGGACTACGAGCAGTACTTC
TRBJ2-5 | - | TRBV29-1 | many | CSVRGQVQETQYF | TGCAGCGTCCGGGGCCAGGTCCAAGAGACCCAGTACTTC
TRBJ2-2 | - | TRBV7-2 | few | CASSPQILNTGELFF | TGTGCCAGCAGCCCTCAGATCCTGAACACCGGGGAGCTGTTTTTT